This TCR beta chain derives from a study of CD8+ T cells in alopecia areata. Broader study findings: Higher clonality and more expanded CD8+ clones appeared in lesional than normal scalp.

Lesional scalp tissue (obtained by punch biopsy) and peripheral blood were collected from alopecia areata patients. Both CD4+ and CD8+ T cells were separated by sorting PBMCs. RNA extraction and reverse transcription yielded cDNA as sequencing template. Only in-frame clones appear in the TCRdb table, and some are missing; sequencing was by immunoSEQ multiplex PCR. Here the sample spans about 180,000 clones, 59% being singletons. About this clone itself: The target antigen is unknown.

This clonotype originated in a human donor with alopecia areata. The sequencing used CD4+ T cells sorted from blood, collected at week 0.

This CDR3 reads CASSERGGSYEQYF. As DNA, the CDR3 is TGTGCCAGCAGCGAGCGGGGGGGCTCCTACGAGCAGTACTTC. This chain joins TRBV14 and TRBJ2-7, with 10 bases fitting TRBD2. This CDR3 region has 14 residues. Germline loops: CDR1 SGHDN, CDR2 FVKESK. The J segment lost 0 bases and the V segment lost 5 bases, leaving 1 base of the junction unmatched.